A selection of T cell receptor beta chains follows, all from one sample in a study of early T cells in non-severe SARS-CoV-2 infection. TCRdb re-called the 5' RACE reads through MiXCR, storing one row per CDR3 protein. The sample holds roughly 93,000 distinct CDR3 sequences, 14% to 15% seen once. Sequenced material: whole blood. The receptors stem from an adult who was a healthcare worker with PCR-confirmed SARS-CoV-2 infection or an uninfected control (not recorded which). Both conserved end residues are part of each CDR3. Fields, in order: D gene, J gene, clone size, V gene, CDR3 protein, CDR3 DNA. D genes are given only for firm matches. Clone size is given for some rows only: seen once, a few or many times, or a class if the clone is expanded.

>.|TRBJ2-3|few|TRBV12-3/TRBV12-4
CASSPDLTRLDTQYF
TGTGCCAGCAGTCCGGACCTAACCCGATTAGATACGCAGTATTTT
>TRBD1|TRBJ2-4|many|TRBV5-1
CASSLTGGTAKNIQYF
TGCGCCAGCAGCTTGACAGGGGGCACGGCCAAAAACATTCAGTACTTC
>.|TRBJ1-5|few|TRBV5-6
CASSLGGPGPQHF
TGTGCCAGCAGCTTGGGAGGGCCCGGCCCCCAGCATTTT
>.|TRBJ1-2|few|TRBV2
CASSATGAFRDGYTF
TGTGCCAGCAGTGCGACCGGGGCCTTCCGGGATGGCTACACCTTC
>.|TRBJ1-2|few|TRBV27
CASRQTINYGYTF
TGTGCCAGCAGACAGACAATTAACTATGGCTACACCTTC
>TRBD1|TRBJ2-6|.|TRBV5-6
CASSLTGDSSGANVLTF
TGTGCCAGCAGCTTGACAGGGGACAGCTCTGGGGCCAACGTCCTGACTTTC
>.|TRBJ1-1|many|TRBV10-1
CASSESRAGTEAFF
TGCGCCAGCAGTGAGTCGAGAGCTGGCACTGAAGCTTTCTTT
>.|TRBJ1-1|.|TRBV15
CATSRDRGEGAFF
TGTGCCACCAGCAGAGATAGAGGCGAGGGGGCTTTCTTT
>.|TRBJ2-3|.|TRBV29-1
CSVGHLDGDTQYF
TGCAGCGTCGGACATTTGGATGGAGATACGCAGTATTTT
>.|TRBJ2-5|few|TRBV9
CASSRLGEETQYF
TGTGCCAGCAGCCGTTTGGGGGAAGAGACCCAGTACTTC
>.|TRBJ2-1|many|TRBV7-2
CASSARGTAEGSRVHNEQFF
TGTGCCAGCAGCGCCCGAGGGACGGCGGAAGGTTCCAGAGTTCACAATGAGCAGTTCTTC
>.|TRBJ1-6|few|TRBV12-2
CASRLARCRSYNSPLHF
TGTGCAAGTCGCTTAGCTCGGTGCAGAAGCTATAATTCACCCCTCCACTTT
>.|TRBJ2-3|few|TRBV7-9
CASSLDLGQKGTDTQYF
TGTGCCAGCAGCTTAGATTTGGGCCAGAAAGGCACAGATACGCAGTATTTT
>.|TRBJ2-3|few|TRBV12-3/TRBV12-4
CASSGGLGSTDTQYF
TGTGCCAGCAGTGGGGGACTGGGAAGCACAGATACGCAGTATTTT
>TRBD1|TRBJ2-3|few|TRBV6-6
CASATGADTQYF
TGTGCCAGCGCCACAGGGGCAGATACGCAGTATTTT
>.|TRBJ1-5|.|TRBV6-5
CASRSGGSNQPQHF
TGTGCCAGCAGGAGTGGGGGTAGCAATCAGCCCCAGCATTTT
>.|TRBJ2-3|.|TRBV5-4
CASSFGQGYSTDTQYF
TGTGCCAGCAGCTTTGGGCAGGGTTATAGCACAGATACGCAGTATTTT
>TRBD1|TRBJ1-6|.|TRBV7-9
CASSDWDRGYSPLHF
TGTGCCAGCAGTGACTGGGACAGGGGTTATTCACCCCTCCACTTT
>.|TRBJ2-1|many|TRBV10-1
CASSELGAEQFF
TGCGCCAGCAGTGAGCTGGGGGCCGAGCAGTTCTTC
>.|TRBJ1-6|few|TRBV3-1
CASSLEGTQGKPLHF
TGTGCCAGCAGCCTGGAGGGGACACAAGGGAAACCCCTCCACTTT
>.|TRBJ2-5|many|TRBV4-2
CASSRGTEETQYF
TGTGCCAGCAGCCGCGGGACAGAAGAGACCCAGTACTTC
>.|TRBJ1-1|few|TRBV30
CAWSVGDTEAFF
TGTGCCTGGAGTGTGGGGGACACTGAAGCTTTCTTT
>.|TRBJ2-2|few|TRBV29-1
CSVELRDSNTGELFF
TGCAGCGTTGAACTTCGTGACTCGAACACCGGGGAGCTGTTTTTT
>TRBD1|TRBJ1-1|few|TRBV6-5
CASSKTGGTSAAFF
TGTGCCAGCAGTAAGACAGGGGGTACGTCAGCAGCTTTCTTT
>TRBD1|TRBJ1-2|few|TRBV6-1
CASSGDRPNYGYTF
TGTGCCAGCAGTGGGGACAGACCTAACTATGGCTACACCTTC
>.|TRBJ2-5|.|TRBV3-1
CASSQDRNREETQYF
TGTGCCAGCAGCCAAGATAGGAATAGGGAGGAGACCCAGTACTTC